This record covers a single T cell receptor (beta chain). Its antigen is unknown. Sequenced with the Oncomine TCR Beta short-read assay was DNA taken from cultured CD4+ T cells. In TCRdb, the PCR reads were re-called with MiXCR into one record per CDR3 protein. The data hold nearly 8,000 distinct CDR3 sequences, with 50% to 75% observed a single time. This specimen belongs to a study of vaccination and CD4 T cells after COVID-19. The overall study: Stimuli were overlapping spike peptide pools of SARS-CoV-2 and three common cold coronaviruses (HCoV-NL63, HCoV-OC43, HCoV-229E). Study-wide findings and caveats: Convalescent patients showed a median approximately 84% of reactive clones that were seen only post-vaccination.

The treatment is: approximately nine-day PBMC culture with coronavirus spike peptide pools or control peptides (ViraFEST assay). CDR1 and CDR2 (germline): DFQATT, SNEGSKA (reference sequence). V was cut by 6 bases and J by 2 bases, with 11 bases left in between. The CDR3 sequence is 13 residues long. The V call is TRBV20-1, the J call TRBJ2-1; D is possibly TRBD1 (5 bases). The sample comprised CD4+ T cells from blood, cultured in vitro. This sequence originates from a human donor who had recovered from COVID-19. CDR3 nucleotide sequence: TGCAGTGCGGAGACAGCTACCTACAATGAGCAGTTCTTC. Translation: CSAETATYNEQFF.